The 14 T cell receptor beta chains reported below all come from one sample, sequenced in a study of shared clonotypes between healthy human individuals. The method was immunoSEQ multiplex PCR; TCRdb's version includes in-frame clones alone and lacks a portion of them. Of almost 750,000 clones listed, roughly 72% are singletons. The source material was memory CD4+ T cells sorted from blood. Subset defined: CD45RA-negative fraction. All receptors derive from a woman aged 25 to 39 in good health.

The rearrangement links TRBV18 to TRBJ2-1; 9 nucleotides align to TRBD2. Germline values: CDR1 KGHSH, CDR2 LQKENI. J lost 3 bases, V lost 0 bases, and 3 bases had no gene match. The CDR3 is 16 amino acids. The CDR3 bases are TGTGCCAGCTCACCACCTAGCGGGAGACACTACAATGAGCAGTTCTTC. It translates to CASSPPSGRHYNEQFF.

Written as DNA, the CDR3 is TGTGCCAGAAGCTTGGGGAGGACTAGCGGGAATCCAGATACGCAGTATTTT. Protein sequence: CARSLGRTSGNPDTQYF. This sequence joins TRBV5-3 and TRBJ2-3, with 12 positions matching TRBD2. TRBV5-3 is classed as an ORF, of uncertain function. CDR3 length: 17 residues. The V and J ends lost 0 bases and 4 bases, in that order; junction bases with no gene match: 6.

The CDR3 nucleotides read TGTGCCAGCAGCTCGACAGGAGTGTTCAACGAGCAGTACTTC. Translation gives CASSSTGVFNEQYF. V is TRBV7-9 and J is TRBJ2-7, with a weak D call TRBD1 (6 bases). Germline values: CDR1 SEHNR, CDR2 FQNEAQ (reference sequence). This CDR3 contains 14 residues. Deletions cut 4 bases from V and 5 bases from J, with 15 bases between.

The chain carries TRBV5-5 and TRBJ1-1; a possible D gene is TRBD1 (5 bases). Germline V gene sequence: CDR1 SGHKS, CDR2 YYEKEE (reference sequence). CDR3 length: 16 residues. Trimming stripped 1 base from V and 0 bases from J, with 13 bases between. As DNA, the CDR3 is TGTGCCAGCAGCTTGCTCCGGCAGGGCTTGAACACTGAAGCTTTCTTT. Residues: CASSLLRQGLNTEAFF.

This rearrangement joins TRBV9 to TRBJ2-1; TRBD2 matches at 8 bases. The CDR3 is made up of 14 amino acids. The germline CDR1 and CDR2 sequences are SGDLS and YYNGEE. Trimming at V came to 1 base and at J to 5 bases, leaving 2 bases not matched to a gene. For the CDR3, the DNA is TGTGCCAGCAGCGTAAGCGGGAGTGACAATGAGCAGTTCTTC. The encoded protein is CASSVSGSDNEQFF.

This chain uses TRBV5-1 with TRBJ2-1; a weak D match, TRBD2 (6 bases). Trimming left V 3 bases short and J 0 bases short, with 16 bases between. This CDR3 spans 17 amino acids. The germline V gene has CDR1 SGHRS and CDR2 YFSETQ. CDR3 loop: CASSSRGAGSSYNEQFF. The CDR3 region has the DNA TGCGCCAGCAGCTCCCGTGGGGCGGGAAGCTCCTACAATGAGCAGTTCTTC.

V usage is TRBV18 and J usage is TRBJ2-2; 8 nucleotides line up with TRBD2. In germline, CDR1 is KGHSH, CDR2 LQKENI. V shed 0 bases and J 3 bases; nucleotides not matched to a gene: 6. The CDR3 consists of 17 residues. The CDR3, as DNA: TGTGCCAGCTCACCACCGGGGAGCGGGAGCTACACCGGGGAGCTGTTTTTT. Amino acid sequence: CASSPPGSGSYTGELFF.

The rearrangement links TRBV28 to TRBJ1-5; TRBD1 is a possible D gene (5 bases). The germline V gene has CDR1 MDHEN and CDR2 SYDVKM. The CDR3 is made up of 16 amino acids. V shed 7 bases and J shed 3 bases, with 19 bases lying between them. This chain's CDR3 is CASKRGRVPDNQPQHF. In DNA, the CDR3 is TGTGCCAGCAAGAGGGGACGCGTACCCGACAATCAGCCCCAGCATTTT.

J is TRBJ1-1 and V is TRBV5-6; 7 nucleotides align to TRBD1. CDR1 is SGHDT, CDR2 YYEEEE, per germline. This CDR3 comprises 14 residues. Trimming at V came to 4 bases and at J to 1 base, leaving 4 bases not matched to a gene. The CDR3 reads CASSGGQKNTEAFF. CDR3 DNA sequence: TGTGCCAGCAGCGGGGGACAGAAGAACACTGAAGCTTTCTTT.

The chain has TRBV19 and TRBJ1-1; 9 positions match TRBD1. The junction had 12 bases not matched to a gene; V was cut back by 6 bases and J by 1 base. Germline V lookup: CDR1 LNHDA, CDR2 SQIVND (reference sequence). The CDR3 covers 17 residues. The CDR3 sequence is CASSPSGVGQGNTEAFF. The DNA of the CDR3 is TGTGCCAGTAGCCCCTCCGGGGTGGGACAGGGGAACACTGAAGCTTTCTTT.

This clone was seen only a few times. The chain links TRBV6-1 to TRBJ1-4; D call uncertain. Trimming removed 7 bases from V and 8 bases from J, with 14 bases in between. The CDR3 loop spans 13 amino acids. Germline V lookup: CDR1 MNHNS, CDR2 SASEGT. The CDR3 nucleotides are TGTGCCAGCAACCGGGGTGGAGGGGAAAAACTGTTTTTT. Residues: CASNRGGGEKLFF.

The chain links TRBV6-5 to TRBJ2-2, with D hard to call. The germline V gene encodes CDR1 MNHEY and CDR2 SVGAGI. The CDR3 contains 14 residues. Trimming took off 0 bases at V and 2 bases at J, with 4 bases between the two ends. CDR3 sequence (DNA): TGTGCCAGCAGTTACTCGGGCAACACCGGGGAGCTGTTTTTT. Protein product: CASSYSGNTGELFF.

This rearrangement joins TRBV28 to TRBJ2-2; possibly TRBD2 for D (5 bases). Trimming removed 7 bases at V and 4 bases at J, with 13 bases between. Per germline, CDR1 MDHEN and CDR2 SYDVKM. CDR3 length: 14 amino acids. CDR3 loop: CASKRRVGTGELFF. For the CDR3, the DNA is TGTGCCAGCAAAAGGCGGGTGGGCACCGGGGAGCTGTTTTTT.

This clone was seen ten or more times. The CDR3 DNA follows: TGTGCCAGCTCACGAGACAGGGGGGACCTCTACGAGCAGTACTTC. Protein product: CASSRDRGDLYEQYF. This chain uses TRBV18 with TRBJ2-7, with 9 bases that match TRBD1. In germline, CDR1 is KGHSH, CDR2 LQKENI. The CDR3 is made up of 15 amino acids. Trimming removed 4 bases from V and 3 bases from J; junction bases left unmatched: 7. Full variable domain (missing parts from reference TRBV18 and TRBJ2-7): NAGVMQNPRHLVRRRGQEARLRCSPMKGHSHVYWYRQLPEEGLKFMVYLQKENIIDESGMPKERFSAEFPKEGPSILRIQQVVRGDSAAYFCASSRDRGDLYEQYFGPGTRLTVT.